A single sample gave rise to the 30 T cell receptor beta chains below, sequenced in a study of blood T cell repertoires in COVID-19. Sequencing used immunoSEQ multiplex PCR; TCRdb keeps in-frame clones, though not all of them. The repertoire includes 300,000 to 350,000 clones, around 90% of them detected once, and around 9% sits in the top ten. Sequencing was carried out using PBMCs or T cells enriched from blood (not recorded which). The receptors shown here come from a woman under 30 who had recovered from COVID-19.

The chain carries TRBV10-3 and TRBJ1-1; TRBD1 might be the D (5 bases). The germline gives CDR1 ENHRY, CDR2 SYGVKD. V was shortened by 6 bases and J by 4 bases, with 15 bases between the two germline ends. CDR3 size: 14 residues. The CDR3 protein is CAISERTLPTEAFF. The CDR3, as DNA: TGTGCCATCAGCGAAAGGACACTTCCCACTGAAGCTTTCTTT.

CDR3 protein: CASSVSVAGVWNEQFF. The CDR3 DNA follows: TGTGCCAGCAGCGTCTCGGTAGCGGGAGTCTGGAATGAGCAGTTCTTC. This chain joins TRBV9 and TRBJ2-1; 9 bases match TRBD2. In germline, CDR1 is SGDLS, CDR2 YYNGEE. The CDR3 totals 16 residues. V lost 2 bases to trimming and J lost 7 bases; unmatched junction nucleotides: 10.

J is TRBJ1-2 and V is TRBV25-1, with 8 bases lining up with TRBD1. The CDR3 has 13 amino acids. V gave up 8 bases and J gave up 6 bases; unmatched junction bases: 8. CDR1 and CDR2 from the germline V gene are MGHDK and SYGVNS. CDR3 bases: TGTGCCAGCGGGGCAGGGGGCGTCGATGGCTACACCTTC. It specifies CASGAGGVDGYTF.

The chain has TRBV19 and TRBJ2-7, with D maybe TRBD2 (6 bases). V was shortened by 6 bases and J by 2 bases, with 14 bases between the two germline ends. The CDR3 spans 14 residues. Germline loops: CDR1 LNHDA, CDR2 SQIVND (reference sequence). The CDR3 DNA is TGTGCCAGTAGACCGAAGCGGGCCGCCTACGAGCAGTACTTC. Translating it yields CASRPKRAAYEQYF.

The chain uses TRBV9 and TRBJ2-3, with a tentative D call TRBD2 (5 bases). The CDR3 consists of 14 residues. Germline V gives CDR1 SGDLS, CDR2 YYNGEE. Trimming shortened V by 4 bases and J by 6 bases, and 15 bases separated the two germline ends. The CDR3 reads CASSLMADWDTQYF. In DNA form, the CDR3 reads TGTGCCAGCAGCTTGATGGCGGACTGGGATACGCAGTATTTT.

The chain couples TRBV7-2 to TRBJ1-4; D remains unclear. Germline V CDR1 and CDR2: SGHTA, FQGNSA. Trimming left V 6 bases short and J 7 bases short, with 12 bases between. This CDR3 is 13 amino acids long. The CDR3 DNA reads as TGTGCCAGCAGTGATTTTAGCGGTGAAAAACTGTTTTTT. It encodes CASSDFSGEKLFF.

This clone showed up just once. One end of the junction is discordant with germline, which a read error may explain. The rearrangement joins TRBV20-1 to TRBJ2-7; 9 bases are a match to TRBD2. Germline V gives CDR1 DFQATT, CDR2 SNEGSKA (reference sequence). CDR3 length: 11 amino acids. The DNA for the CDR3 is TGCAGTGCGCAGCGGGAGGCCGGAAGGCACTTC. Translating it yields CSAQREAGRHF.

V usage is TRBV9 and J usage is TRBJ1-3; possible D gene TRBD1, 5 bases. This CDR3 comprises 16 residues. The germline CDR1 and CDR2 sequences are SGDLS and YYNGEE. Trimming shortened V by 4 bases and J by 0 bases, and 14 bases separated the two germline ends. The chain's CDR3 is CASSPQEGRSGNTIYF. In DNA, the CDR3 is TGTGCCAGCAGCCCCCAGGAGGGACGCTCTGGAAACACCATATATTTT.

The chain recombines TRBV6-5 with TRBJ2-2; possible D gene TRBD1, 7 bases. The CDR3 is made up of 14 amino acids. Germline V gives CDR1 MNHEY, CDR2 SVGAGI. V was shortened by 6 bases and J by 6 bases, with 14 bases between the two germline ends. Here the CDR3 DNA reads TGTGCCAGCAGCACGGAGGGGGCGGCCGGGGAGCTGTTTTTT. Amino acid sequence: CASSTEGAAGELFF.

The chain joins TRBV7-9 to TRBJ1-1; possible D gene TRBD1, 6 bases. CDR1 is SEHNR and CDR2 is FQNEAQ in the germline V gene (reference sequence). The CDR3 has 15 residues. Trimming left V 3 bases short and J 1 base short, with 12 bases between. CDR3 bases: TGTGCCAGCAGCTTTATAACAGGGAGGAACACTGAAGCTTTCTTT. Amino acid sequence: CASSFITGRNTEAFF.

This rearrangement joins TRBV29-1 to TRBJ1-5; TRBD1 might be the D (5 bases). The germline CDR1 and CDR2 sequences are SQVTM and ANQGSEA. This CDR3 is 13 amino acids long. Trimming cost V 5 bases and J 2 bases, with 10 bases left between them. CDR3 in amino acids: CSVQGGRNQPQHF. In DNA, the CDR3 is TGCAGCGTTCAGGGAGGCCGCAATCAGCCCCAGCATTTT.

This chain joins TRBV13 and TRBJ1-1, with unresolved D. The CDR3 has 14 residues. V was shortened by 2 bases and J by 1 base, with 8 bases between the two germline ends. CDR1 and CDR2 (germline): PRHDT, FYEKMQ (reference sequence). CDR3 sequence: CASSLLQTNTEAFF. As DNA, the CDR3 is TGTGCCAGCAGCTTATTACAGACGAACACTGAAGCTTTCTTT.

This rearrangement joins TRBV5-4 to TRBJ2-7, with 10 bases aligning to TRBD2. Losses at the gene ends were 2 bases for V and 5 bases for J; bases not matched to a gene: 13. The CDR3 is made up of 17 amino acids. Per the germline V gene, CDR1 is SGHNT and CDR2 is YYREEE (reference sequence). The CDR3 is CASSFGGAGGLRHEQYF. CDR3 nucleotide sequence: TGTGCCAGCAGCTTTGGGGGAGCGGGGGGGCTTCGTCACGAGCAGTACTTC.

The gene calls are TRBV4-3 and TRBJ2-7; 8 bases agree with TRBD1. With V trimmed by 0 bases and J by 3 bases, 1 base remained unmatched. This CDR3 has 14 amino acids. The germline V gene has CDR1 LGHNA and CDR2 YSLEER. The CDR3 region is CASSQEGQGYEQYF. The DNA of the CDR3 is TGCGCCAGCAGCCAAGAAGGACAGGGCTACGAGCAGTACTTC.

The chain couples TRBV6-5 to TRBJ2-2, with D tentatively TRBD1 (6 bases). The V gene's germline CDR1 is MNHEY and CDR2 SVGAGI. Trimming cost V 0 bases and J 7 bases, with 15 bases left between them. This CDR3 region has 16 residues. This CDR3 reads CASSYSRLGAGGELFF. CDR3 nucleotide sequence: TGTGCCAGCAGTTACTCGAGGTTGGGGGCCGGCGGGGAGCTGTTTTTT.

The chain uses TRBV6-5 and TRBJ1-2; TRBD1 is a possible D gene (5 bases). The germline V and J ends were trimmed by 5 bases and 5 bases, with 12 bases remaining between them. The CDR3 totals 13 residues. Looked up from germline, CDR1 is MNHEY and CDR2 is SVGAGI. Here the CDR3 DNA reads TGTGCCAGCAGTCCAGGGCGGATGTATGGCTACACCTTC. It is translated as CASSPGRMYGYTF.

In DNA form, the CDR3 reads TGTGCCACCAGTGATTTGAGTGGCGGGGTCGCCTACTTC. Protein product: CATSDLSGGVAYF. The genes are TRBV24-1 and TRBJ2-7; tentative D call: TRBD2 (6 bases). V lost 0 bases and J 13 bases, leaving 15 bases between the germline ends. This CDR3 has 13 amino acids. The V gene's germline CDR1 is KGHDR and CDR2 SFDVKD.

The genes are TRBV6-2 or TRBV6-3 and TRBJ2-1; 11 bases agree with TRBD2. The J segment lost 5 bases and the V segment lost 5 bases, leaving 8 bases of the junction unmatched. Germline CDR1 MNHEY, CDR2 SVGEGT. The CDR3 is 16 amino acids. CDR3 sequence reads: CASSTQTSGAHNEQFF. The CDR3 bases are TGTGCCAGCAGTACCCAGACTAGCGGGGCCCACAATGAGCAGTTCTTC.

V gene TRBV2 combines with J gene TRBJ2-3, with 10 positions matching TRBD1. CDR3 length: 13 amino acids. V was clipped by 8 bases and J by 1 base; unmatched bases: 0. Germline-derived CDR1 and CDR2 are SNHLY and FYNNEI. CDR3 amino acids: CASGTGGTDTQYF. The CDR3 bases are TGTGCCAGCGGGACAGGGGGCACAGATACGCAGTATTTT.

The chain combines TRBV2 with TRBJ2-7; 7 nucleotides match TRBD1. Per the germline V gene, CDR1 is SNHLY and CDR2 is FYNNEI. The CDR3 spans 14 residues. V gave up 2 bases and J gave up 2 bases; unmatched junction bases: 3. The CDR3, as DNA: TGTGCCAGCAGTGAACAGGGGGACACCTACGAGCAGTACTTC. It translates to CASSEQGDTYEQYF. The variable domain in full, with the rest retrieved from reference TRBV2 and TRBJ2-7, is EPEVTQTPSHQVTQMGQEVILRCVPISNHLYFYWYRQILGQKVEFLVSFYNNEISEKSEIFDDQFSVERPDGSNFTLKIRSTKLEDSAMYFCASSEQGDTYEQYFGPGTRLTVT.

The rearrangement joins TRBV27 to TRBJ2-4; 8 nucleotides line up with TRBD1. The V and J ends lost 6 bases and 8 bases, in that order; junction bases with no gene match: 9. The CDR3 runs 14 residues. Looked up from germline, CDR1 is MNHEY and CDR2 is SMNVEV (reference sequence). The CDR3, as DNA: TGTGCCAGCAGCCCCACAGGGGGTTGGGACATTCAGTACTTC. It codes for CASSPTGGWDIQYF.

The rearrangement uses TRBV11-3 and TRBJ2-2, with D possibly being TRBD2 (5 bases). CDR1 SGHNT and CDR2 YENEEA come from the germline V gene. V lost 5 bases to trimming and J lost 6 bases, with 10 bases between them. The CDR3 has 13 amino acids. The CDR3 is CASSLGSAGELFF. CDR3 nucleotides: TGTGCCAGCAGCCTGGGGAGCGCCGGGGAGCTGTTTTTT.

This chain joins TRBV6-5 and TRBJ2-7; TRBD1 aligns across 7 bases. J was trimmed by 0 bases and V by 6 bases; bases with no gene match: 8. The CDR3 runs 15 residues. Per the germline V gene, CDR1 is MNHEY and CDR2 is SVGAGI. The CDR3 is CASRRDRISSYEQYF. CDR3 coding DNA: TGTGCCAGCAGACGGGACAGAATTAGCTCCTACGAGCAGTACTTC.

CDR3 sequence: CASSEWTSDTGELFF. The DNA for the CDR3 is TGTGCCAGCAGTGAATGGACATCCGACACCGGGGAGCTGTTTTTT. V and J are TRBV2 and TRBJ2-2, with a possible D match to TRBD1 (5 bases). Germline V lookup: CDR1 SNHLY, CDR2 FYNNEI. CDR3 length: 15 amino acids. Deletions cut 2 bases from V and 3 bases from J, with 10 bases between.

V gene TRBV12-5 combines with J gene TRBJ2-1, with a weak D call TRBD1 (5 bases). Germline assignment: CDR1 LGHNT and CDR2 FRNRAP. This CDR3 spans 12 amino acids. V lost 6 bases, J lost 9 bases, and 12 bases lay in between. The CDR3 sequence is CASGTGPGEQFF. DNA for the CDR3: TGTGCTAGTGGCACAGGTCCCGGTGAGCAGTTCTTC. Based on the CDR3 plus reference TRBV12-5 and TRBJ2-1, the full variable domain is DARVTQTPRHKVTEMGQEVTMRCQPILGHNTVFWYRQTMMQGLELLAYFRNRAPLDDSGMPKDRFSAEMPDATLATLKIQPSEPRDSAVYFCASGTGPGEQFFGPGTRLTVL.

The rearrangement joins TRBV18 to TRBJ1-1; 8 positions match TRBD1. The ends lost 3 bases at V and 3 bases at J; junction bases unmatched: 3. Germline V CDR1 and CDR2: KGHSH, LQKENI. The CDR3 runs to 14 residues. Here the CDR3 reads CASSPTDRDTEAFF. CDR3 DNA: TGTGCCAGCTCACCGACGGACAGGGACACTGAAGCTTTCTTT.

CDR3 DNA sequence: TGTGCCACCAGTGATCTACCGGGACTAGCGGGAGAAGAGACCCAGTACTTC. It translates to CATSDLPGLAGEETQYF. This chain uses TRBV24-1 with TRBJ2-5, with TRBD2 matching over 14 bases. V was pared by 3 bases and J by 3 bases, with 5 bases of the junction left unmatched. The CDR3 totals 17 residues. Germline V gene sequence: CDR1 KGHDR, CDR2 SFDVKD.

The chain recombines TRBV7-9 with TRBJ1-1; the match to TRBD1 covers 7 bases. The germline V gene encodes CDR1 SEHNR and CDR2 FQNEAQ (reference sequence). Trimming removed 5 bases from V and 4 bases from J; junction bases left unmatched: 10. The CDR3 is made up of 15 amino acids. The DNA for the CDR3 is TGTGCCAGCAGCCAAACGACAGGGTTGGGCACTGAAGCTTTCTTT. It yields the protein CASSQTTGLGTEAFF.

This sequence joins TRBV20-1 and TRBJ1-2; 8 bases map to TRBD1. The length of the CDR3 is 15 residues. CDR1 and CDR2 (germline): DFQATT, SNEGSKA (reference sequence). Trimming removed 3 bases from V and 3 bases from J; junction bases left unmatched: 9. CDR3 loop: CSASPGQGLDYGYTF. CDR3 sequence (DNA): TGCAGTGCTAGTCCCGGACAGGGATTGGACTATGGCTACACCTTC.

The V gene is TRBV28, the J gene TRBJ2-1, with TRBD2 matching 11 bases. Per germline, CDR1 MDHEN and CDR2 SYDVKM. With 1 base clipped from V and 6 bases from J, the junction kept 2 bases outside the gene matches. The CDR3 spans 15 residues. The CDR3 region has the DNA TGTGCCAGCAGTTTATACCTAGCGGGGGGCAATGAGCAGTTCTTC. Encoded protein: CASSLYLAGGNEQFF.